The clone carrying this T cell receptor (beta chain) came up once. Per the study methods: From reference gene primer amplification, estimates of nucleated cell counts were derived. Repertoires were generated with immunoSEQ multiplex PCR, while TCRdb's copy carries only in-frame clones and drops some. That table gives V, J and clone size, and the DNA gave D and trimming. The table records approximately 210,000 clones, around four fifths of them present only once. This entry belongs to a study of blood T cell repertoires in COVID-19. Turning to the study itself: Samples of COVID-19 (acute and convalescent) were obtained from the United States, Italy and Spain. PBMCs, B-cell-depleted T cells, or T cells were the source of the cDNA or gDNA that made up the material.

This receptor was identified in a woman aged 50 to 60 with acute or convalescent COVID-19. The specimen was peripheral blood.

The CDR3 DNA follows: TGTGCCAGCAGTGAAGCGCCGGGGGGAGGGTGGATGGAGACCCAGTACTTC. Protein product: CASSEAPGGGWMETQYF. The rearrangement links TRBV6-1 to TRBJ2-5; TRBD2 agrees at 7 bases. The length of the CDR3 is 17 residues. Germline V gene lookup returns CDR1 MNHNS and CDR2 SASEGT. With 0 bases clipped from V and 5 bases from J, the junction kept 12 bases outside the gene matches.